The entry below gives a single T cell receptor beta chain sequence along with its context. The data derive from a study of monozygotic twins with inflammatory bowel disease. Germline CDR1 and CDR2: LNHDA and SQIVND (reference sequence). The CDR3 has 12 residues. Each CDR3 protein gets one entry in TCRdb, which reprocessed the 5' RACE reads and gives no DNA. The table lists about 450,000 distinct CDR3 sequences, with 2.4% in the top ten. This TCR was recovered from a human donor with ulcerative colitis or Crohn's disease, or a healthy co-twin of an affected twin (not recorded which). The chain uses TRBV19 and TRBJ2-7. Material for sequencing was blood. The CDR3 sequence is CATSAGLYEQYF.